This TCR beta chain was captured by sequencing in a study of blood T cell repertoires in COVID-19 (TCRdb year 2020). The study in broad terms: Samples from collaborators originated in the United States, Italy and Spain and spanned both the acute and convalescent phases of COVID-19. The material from the prospective study consisted of cDNA or gDNA derived from T cells, B-cell-depleted T cells, or PBMCs. Deeply sampled blood TCRbeta repertoires from subjects exposed to, actively infected with, or recovered from COVID-19 were included in the dataset. The repertoires were made available in a free public database intended to serve as a resource for research on the immune response to SARS-CoV-2. Samples were obtained from the ongoing ImmuneRACE study (first 160 participants) and from about 1,300 subjects provided by 6 global collaborators. Nearly every sample came with metadata listing a de-identified subject ID, COVID-19 status, age in years and sex. HLA class I and class II types, where available, came from metadata supplied by the sample provider rather than from assay-based typing.

Participants in the prospective study were enrolled through a virtual design, were aged roughly 18 to 100 years, and lived in roughly 24 United States geographic areas. In the prospective study, cohorts were assigned on the basis of participant-reported clinical history obtained from a screening survey and a study questionnaire. Exposed participants had been in contact with someone with a PCR-confirmed or clinician-diagnosed COVID-19 case within 2 weeks of study entry. In the prospective study, whole blood, serum and a nasopharyngeal or oropharyngeal swab were collected from each participant by mobile phlebotomists. Prospective study participants could optionally give additional blood draws and questionnaires over an approximately 2-month period. Before DNA extraction, prospective study blood samples were shipped either frozen or at room temperature. The cysteine opens and the phenylalanine closes a CDR3 of 14 amino acids. Just the 42-base CDR3 DNA is kept, in frame starting at base 1.

TCRbeta CDR3 regions were amplified from genomic DNA using the immunoSEQ Assay, a bias-controlled multiplex PCR. In the source study's methods: The number of nucleated cells in each sample was estimated from the amplification of reference gene primers within the assay. To quantify the absolute abundance of each unique TCRbeta CDR3 rearrangement, sequence reads were collapsed and filtered. Productive Simpson clonality was computed per sample as the square root of Simpson's diversity index over productive rearrangements. Entries here come from immuneACCESS through TCRdb and include only in-frame sequences with V and J called. Some clones fail to appear in such tables; in the studies checked, an unresolved V gene covers under half of the shortfall, and the cause of the remainder is unknown. That table is the source of V, J and clone size, and D and trimming were worked out from the DNA. Counted in this sample were about 280,000 clones; 82% of them appeared once. Together, the top ten hold 5% of the sample.

What the study reported, not specific to this receptor: The amount of clinical and demographic metadata varied by source and participant and was provided uncurated.

This clone was picked up one time. The specificity of this receptor is unknown. No clone much larger than this one lies a single base away; base qualities are absent. Sample: PBMCs or T cells enriched from blood (not recorded which). The source is a man aged 35 to 55 who had been exposed to COVID-19. The chain is encoded by TRBV21-1 joined to TRBJ1-2; the table's D call of TRBD1 was not tested on the DNA. TRBV21-1 is a pseudogene locus. The sequenced DNA is TGTGCCAGCAGCCCGAGACAGGGGATCTATGGCTACACCTTC. It is translated as CASSPRQGIYGYTF.